This TCR beta chain appears in the sequencing data of a study of cytomegalovirus exposure and HLA in healthy donors. Study-wide points: Researchers reported that a few CMV-associated chains were confirmed in vitro as CMV antigen-specific.

This clone was seen a few times. Its target is unknown. Deletions cut 6 bases from V and 1 base from J, with 18 bases between. Germline lookup yields CDR1 WNHNN and CDR2 SYGVQD (reference sequence). The CDR3 covers 16 residues. Clones were read by immunoSEQ multiplex PCR, and TCRdb kept only the in-frame ones, dropping some. The table includes 250,000 to 300,000 clones, about 86% detected once. The receptor's source is a young woman in good health and CMV-seronegative. Sequencing used PBMCs. V and J are TRBV10-1 and TRBJ1-1, with D perhaps TRBD1 (6 bases). The CDR3 region is CASSPGQGVSNTEAFF. CDR3 DNA sequence: TGCGCCAGCAGCCCGGGACAAGGGGTTTCGAACACTGAAGCTTTCTTT.